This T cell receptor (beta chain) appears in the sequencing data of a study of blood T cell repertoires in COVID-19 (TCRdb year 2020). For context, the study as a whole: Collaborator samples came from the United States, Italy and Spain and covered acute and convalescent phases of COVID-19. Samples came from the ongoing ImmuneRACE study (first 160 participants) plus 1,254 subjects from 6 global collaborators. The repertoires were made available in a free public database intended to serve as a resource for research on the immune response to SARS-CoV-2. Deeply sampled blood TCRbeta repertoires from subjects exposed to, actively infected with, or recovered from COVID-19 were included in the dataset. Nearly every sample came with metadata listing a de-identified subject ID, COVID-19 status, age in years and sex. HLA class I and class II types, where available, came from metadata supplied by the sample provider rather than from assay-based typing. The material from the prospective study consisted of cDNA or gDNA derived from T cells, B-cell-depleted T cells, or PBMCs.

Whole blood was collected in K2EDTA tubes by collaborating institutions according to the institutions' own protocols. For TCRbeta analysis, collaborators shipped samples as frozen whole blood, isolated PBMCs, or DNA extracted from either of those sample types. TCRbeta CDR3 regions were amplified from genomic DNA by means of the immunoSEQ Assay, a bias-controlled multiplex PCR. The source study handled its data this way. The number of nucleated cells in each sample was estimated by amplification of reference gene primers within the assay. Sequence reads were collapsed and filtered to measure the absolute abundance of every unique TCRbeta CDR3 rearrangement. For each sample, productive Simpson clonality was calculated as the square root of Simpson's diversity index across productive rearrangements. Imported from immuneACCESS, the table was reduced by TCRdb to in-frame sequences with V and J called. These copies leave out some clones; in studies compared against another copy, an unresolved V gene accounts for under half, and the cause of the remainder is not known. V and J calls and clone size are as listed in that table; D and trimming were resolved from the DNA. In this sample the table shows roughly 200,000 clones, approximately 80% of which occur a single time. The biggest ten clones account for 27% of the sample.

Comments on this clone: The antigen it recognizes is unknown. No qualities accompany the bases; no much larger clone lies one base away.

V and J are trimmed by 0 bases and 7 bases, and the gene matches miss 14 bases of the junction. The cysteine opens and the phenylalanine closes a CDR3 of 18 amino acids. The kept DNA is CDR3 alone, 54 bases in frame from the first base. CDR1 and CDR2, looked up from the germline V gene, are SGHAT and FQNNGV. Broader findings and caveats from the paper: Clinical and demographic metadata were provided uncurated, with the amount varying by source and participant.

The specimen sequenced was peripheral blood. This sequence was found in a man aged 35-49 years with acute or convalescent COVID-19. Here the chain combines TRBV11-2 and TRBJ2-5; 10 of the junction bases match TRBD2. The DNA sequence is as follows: TGTGCCAGCAGCTTAGATAGCGGGGGGCAGGGGCCGATCCGGACCCAGTACTTC. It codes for CASSLDSGGQGPIRTQYF.